Listed below are T cell receptor beta chains from one sample, sequenced in a study of spatial heterogeneity in lung cancer. TCRdb re-called the 5' RACE reads through MiXCR, storing one row per CDR3 protein. The table records over 4,000 distinct CDR3 sequences, roughly 6.3% of them present only once. The sample was lung tumor tissue, taken at surgery. These receptors all come from a male donor with early-stage non-small cell lung cancer. CDR3s leave out the opening cysteine and the closing phenylalanine or tryptophan.

length	J	V	CDR3
11	TRBJ1-5	TRBV28	ASGTGDHQPQH
12	TRBJ2-1	TRBV7-2	ASSLVGVTDEQF
13	TRBJ2-4	TRBV20-1	SASRLSGGSNIQY
14	TRBJ1-6	TRBV9	ASSVGIRTASSPLH
9	TRBJ1-1	TRBV10-3	ATRAGTEAF
12	TRBJ2-1	TRBV2	ASRQRTDNNEQF
13	TRBJ2-5	TRBV5-1	ASSLWDSHQETQY
13	TRBJ2-7	TRBV5-4	ASSSPQGSSYEQY
12	TRBJ2-7	TRBV12-3/TRBV12-4	ASSPRTGIGEQY
17	TRBJ2-2	TRBV15	ATSRGTGIVGTGTGELF
10	TRBJ2-1	TRBV5-8	ASSFWLYEQF
14	TRBJ2-2	TRBV3-1	ASSQDGGGSTGELF
16	TRBJ2-2	TRBV11-2	ASSLDPYRDYNTGELF
13	TRBJ1-2	TRBV7-8	ASSLGVGQGAGYT
14	TRBJ2-1	TRBV12-3/TRBV12-4	ASSPPRGGGYNEQF
12	TRBJ2-7	TRBV5-5	ASSLSGGTPEQY
11	TRBJ2-2	TRBV7-6	ASSSMETGELF
10	TRBJ2-2	TRBV7-3	ASSPVTGELF
12	TRBJ1-5	TRBV20-1	SAAAGPTNQPQH
14	TRBJ1-1	TRBV7-9	ASSLALTGLNTEAF
16	TRBJ1-5	TRBV20-1	SARDPRTGDYSNQPQH
11	TRBJ1-1	TRBV6-2/TRBV6-3	ASSYAQGRGAF
13	TRBJ2-1	TRBV3-1	ASSRTPGTIMWQF
11	TRBJ1-4	TRBV20-1	SARRRGNEKLF
12	TRBJ1-2	TRBV27	ASSANRVGYGYT
13	TRBJ2-1	TRBV10-3	AISESAGDNNEQF
11	TRBJ2-1	TRBV7-7	ASSFDTYNEQF
13	TRBJ1-3	TRBV7-8	ASSSLAGLENTIY
12	TRBJ1-3	TRBV12-3/TRBV12-4	ASSLWGSGNTIY
11	TRBJ2-6	TRBV27	ASSFAGANVLT
13	TRBJ1-5	TRBV6-2/TRBV6-3	ASRGGGTTNQPQH
12	TRBJ2-1	TRBV7-8	ASSPLFIRNEQF
14	TRBJ1-3	TRBV7-2	ASSLAVTASGNTIY
11	TRBJ1-1	TRBV12-3/TRBV12-4	ASSLSPNTEAF
13	TRBJ1-5	TRBV27	ASSLGPGSNQPQH
11	TRBJ2-1	TRBV5-1	ASSFMGDNEQF
12	TRBJ2-3	TRBV20-1	SPEPGLATDTQY
11	TRBJ1-1	TRBV15	ATSYKGNTEAF
15	TRBJ2-7	TRBV6-5	ASSYSTGRGFGYEQY
13	TRBJ1-5	TRBV5-4	ASSVDREPYQPQH
15	TRBJ1-2	TRBV3-1	ASSQDRRDARGGGYT
12	TRBJ1-1	TRBV7-3	ASSSGGQGARAF
11	TRBJ1-1	TRBV7-6	ASSSGGVTEAF
11	TRBJ1-2	TRBV6-2/TRBV6-3	ASSTTRRFGYT
14	TRBJ2-2	TRBV5-1	ASSLDWGLNTGELF
13	TRBJ1-5	TRBV9	ASSVDGSSNQPQH
13	TRBJ1-2	TRBV6-1	ASNGNHGKMNGYT
13	TRBJ2-1	TRBV7-2	ASRPNRGLDNEQF
12	TRBJ2-7	TRBV9	ASSATGVADEQY
12	TRBJ1-3	TRBV2	ARSAGDSGNTIY